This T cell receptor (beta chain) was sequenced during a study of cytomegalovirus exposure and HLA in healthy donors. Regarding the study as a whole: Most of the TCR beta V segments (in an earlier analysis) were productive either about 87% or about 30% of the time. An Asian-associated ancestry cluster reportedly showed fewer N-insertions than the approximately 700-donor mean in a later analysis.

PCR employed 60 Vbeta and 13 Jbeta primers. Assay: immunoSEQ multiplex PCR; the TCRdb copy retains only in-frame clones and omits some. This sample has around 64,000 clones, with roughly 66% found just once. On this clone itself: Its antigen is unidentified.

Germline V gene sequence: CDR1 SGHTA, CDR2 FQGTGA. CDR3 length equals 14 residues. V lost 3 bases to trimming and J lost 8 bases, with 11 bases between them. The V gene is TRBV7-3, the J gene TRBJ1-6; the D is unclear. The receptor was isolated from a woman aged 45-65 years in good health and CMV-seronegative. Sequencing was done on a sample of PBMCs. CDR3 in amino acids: CASSLISGDSPLHF. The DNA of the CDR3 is TGTGCCAGCAGCTTGATTTCCGGTGATTCACCCCTCCACTTT.